A selection of T cell receptor beta chains follows, all from one sample in a study of T cells in tuberculosis. This table comes from immunoSEQ multiplex PCR, and its TCRdb copy is limited to in-frame clones, with some not included. Among tens of thousands of clones listed, roughly 85% were seen once. Sequencing used PBMCs, obtained at tuberculosis diagnosis. All receptors come from an adult with tuberculosis. Each CDR3 is given with its conserved first and last residue. The D gene is left open where the match is weak. Clone size is given for some rows only: seen once, a few or many times, or a class if the clone is expanded.

d_gene	abundance	v_gene	j_gene	CDR3nt	CDR3aa
NA	NA	TRBV5-1	TRBJ1-1	TGCGCCAGCAGCTCCTCTATTTCCGGACTTGAAGCTTTCTTT	CASSSSISGLEAFF
TRBD2	once	TRBV6-1	TRBJ2-7	TGTGCCAGCAGTGAAGGGGGACTAGCTCTACGTTTGCAGTACTTC	CASSEGGLALRLQYF
TRBD2	NA	TRBV5-1	TRBJ2-7	TGCGCCAGCAGCGGCGGGACTAGCGGGGCCTACGAGCAGTACTTC	CASSGGTSGAYEQYF
NA	NA	TRBV7-2	TRBJ2-2	TGTGCCAGCATCTCAGGTCCTAGCTCTGACGCCGGGGAGCTGTTTTTT	CASISGPSSDAGELFF
NA	NA	TRBV18	TRBJ2-3	TGTGCCAGCTCACCCGCGGGGCTAGCAGATACGCAGTATTTT	CASSPAGLADTQYF
NA	NA	TRBV6-6	TRBJ2-5	TGTGCCAGCAGTAGCGGACAGCAAGAGACCCAGTACTTC	CASSSGQQETQYF
NA	NA	TRBV30	TRBJ1-1	TGTGCCTGGAGTGACACCTTCACTGAAGCTTTCTTT	CAWSDTFTEAFF
TRBD2	NA	TRBV5-1	TRBJ2-2	TGCGCCAGCAGCCCCGGGACTAGCGGGATTCTCGCCGGGGAGCTGTTTTTT	CASSPGTSGILAGELFF
NA	NA	TRBV5-6	TRBJ2-5	TGTGCCAGCAGCGACCTAGGAGGAGCGGAAGAGACCCAGTACTTC	CASSDLGGAEETQYF
TRBD2	NA	TRBV25-1	TRBJ2-7	TGTGCCAGCAGTGAATTAGGGGCGGGAGGCTCCTACGAGCAGTACTTC	CASSELGAGGSYEQYF
NA	NA	TRBV9	TRBJ1-3	TGTGCCAGCAGCGCGGATTCCAGGGAATTCTCTGGAAACACCATATATTTT	CASSADSREFSGNTIYF
TRBD1	once	TRBV9	TRBJ1-6	TGTGCCAGCAGCGTATCAGGGGGCAGTGCACCCCTCCACTTT	CASSVSGGSAPLHF
NA	NA	TRBV6-1	TRBJ1-4	TGTGCCAGCAGTGAACTGAGGGCAACTAATGAAAAACTGTTTTTT	CASSELRATNEKLFF
NA	NA	TRBV18	TRBJ2-1	TGTGCCAGCTCACCGTCTCAGGTTTTGGGTACTGAGCAGTTCTTC	CASSPSQVLGTEQFF
TRBD1	NA	TRBV5-1	TRBJ2-3	TGCGCCAGCAGCTTGGGAGGGGGCGTGACAGATACGCAGTATTTT	CASSLGGGVTDTQYF
NA	NA	TRBV5-5	TRBJ2-1	TGTGCCAGCAGCTTGGACCTAAATGAGCAGTTCTTC	CASSLDLNEQFF
TRBD1	NA	TRBV5-6	TRBJ1-1	TGTGCCAGCAGCCGTAGGGACAGGGGTTTTGGCACTGAAGCTTTCTTT	CASSRRDRGFGTEAFF
TRBD1	NA	TRBV12-5	TRBJ2-5	TGTGCTAGTGCCACGGACAGGGGGCAAGAGACCCAGTACTTC	CASATDRGQETQYF
NA	NA	TRBV19	TRBJ2-1	TGTGCCAGTCAAAAACGGGGGAGCTCCTACAATGAGCAGTTCTTC	CASQKRGSSYNEQFF
TRBD1	NA	TRBV6-1	TRBJ1-6	TGTGCCAGCAGTGAAGCATTCGGACAGGGTAATTCACCCCTCCACTTT	CASSEAFGQGNSPLHF
NA	NA	TRBV4-3	TRBJ1-2	TGCGCCAGCAGCCAAGACGACAGCTATGGCTACACCTTC	CASSQDDSYGYTF
NA	NA	TRBV4-2	TRBJ1-3	TGTGCCAGCAGCCAAGAAGCAGGTGAATCTGGAAACACCATATATTTT	CASSQEAGESGNTIYF
NA	NA	TRBV28	TRBJ1-3	TGTGCCAGCAGGCTCAGGCGAAACACCATATATTTT	CASRLRRNTIYF
TRBD1	NA	TRBV2	TRBJ1-4	TGTGCCACCATCTCGGACAGGTGGAATGAAAAACTGTTTTTT	CATISDRWNEKLFF
NA	NA	TRBV13	TRBJ1-1	TGTGCCAGCAGCTTTTATAGGAACACTGAAGCTTTCTTT	CASSFYRNTEAFF
NA	NA	TRBV6-1	TRBJ2-1	TGTGCCAGCAGTGTGACAGTAAATGAGCAGTTCTTC	CASSVTVNEQFF
TRBD1	few	TRBV4-1	TRBJ2-7	TGCGCCAGCAGCCGGACAGGGAACGAGCAGTACTTC	CASSRTGNEQYF
NA	NA	TRBV7-2	TRBJ1-2	TGTGCCAGCAGCTTAGGCAGTTATGGCTACACCTTC	CASSLGSYGYTF
TRBD2	NA	TRBV28	TRBJ2-1	TGTGCCAGCAATAGGCAGCGGGGAAGCAGTGAGCAGTTCTTC	CASNRQRGSSEQFF
TRBD1	NA	TRBV30	TRBJ1-2	TGTGCCTGGAGACCCAACAGGGGGCTCTTCGGCTACACCTTC	CAWRPNRGLFGYTF
NA	once	TRBV19	TRBJ1-2	TGTGCCAGTAGTACCCCCACTAACTATGGCTACACCTTC	CASSTPTNYGYTF
TRBD1	NA	TRBV19	TRBJ1-1	TGTGCCAGTAGATCCCGACAGGGGAACACTGAAGCTTTCTTT	CASRSRQGNTEAFF
TRBD1	NA	TRBV5-1	TRBJ1-1	TGCGCCAGCAGCCCGAGACAGGGGATCACTGAAGCTTTCTTT	CASSPRQGITEAFF
TRBD1	large	TRBV7-9	TRBJ1-4	TGTGCCAGCAGCCCGTGGGACAGGAAAGAAAAACTGTTTTTT	CASSPWDRKEKLFF
TRBD2	NA	TRBV13	TRBJ2-7	TGTGCCAGCAACCCCTCCGGCGGGGGGGCCCCGCAGTACTTC	CASNPSGGGAPQYF
NA	NA	TRBV19	TRBJ2-7	TGTGCCAGTAGTATAGATAGGCGGTATCCTTACGAGCAGTACTTC	CASSIDRRYPYEQYF
TRBD2	NA	TRBV4-3	TRBJ2-3	TGCGCCAGCAGCCAAGTTCTAGCGGGGGCTAGCACAGATACGCAGTATTTT	CASSQVLAGASTDTQYF
NA	NA	TRBV29-1	TRBJ2-1	TGCAGCGTTGAAGTTTCGGGGAATGAGCAGTTCTTC	CSVEVSGNEQFF
TRBD1	NA	TRBV27	TRBJ2-2	TGTGCCAGCAGTTTAAGAGGACAGGGCTCCTTCGCGAACACCGGGGAGCTGTTTTTT	CASSLRGQGSFANTGELFF
TRBD2	once	TRBV7-8	TRBJ2-2	TGTGCCAGCTGGGGGAAGAGCGGGAGGGCCAACGGGGAGCTGTTTTTT	CASWGKSGRANGELFF